A selection of T cell receptor beta chains follows, all from one sample in a study of PD-1 blockade in mismatch repair-deficient tumors. Profiling relied on immunoSEQ multiplex PCR, and the TCRdb table lists in-frame clones only, not all of them. The sample carries some 84,000 clones, approximately 81% recorded once. Sequencing was performed on peripheral blood, taken 12 weeks after starting pembrolizumab. These TCRs come from an adult with mismatch repair-deficient cancer. CDR3s include the opening cysteine and the closing phenylalanine or tryptophan. A D gene is named only where the DNA matches it firmly. Only some rows state a clone size, as once, few, many or a class for expanded clones.

TGTGCCAGCAGCCATCGGGACAGTAGAGCCTACGAGCAGTACTTC,CASSHRDSRAYEQYF,TRBV7-9,TRBD1,-,TRBJ2-7
TGTGCCAGCAGCCTTGGACTAGCGGGAGGCAGAGAGCAGTTCTTC,CASSLGLAGGREQFF,TRBV7-3,TRBD2,-,TRBJ2-1
TGTGCCAGCAGCGAGGGGGCGAATACGCAGTATTTT,CASSEGANTQYF,TRBV11-2,TRBD1,once,TRBJ2-3
TGTGCCAGTAGTATCAATGCAGGGGATCTATCCACTGAAGCTTTCTTT,CASSINAGDLSTEAFF,TRBV19,-,few,TRBJ1-1
TGCGCCAGCAGCCCTGTCGGTGGACAGTATGGCTACACCTTC,CASSPVGGQYGYTF,TRBV4-1,-,few,TRBJ1-2
TGTGCCAGCAGCTTAGACGCCAGAACCTGGGATTTT,CASSLDARTWDF,TRBV7-9,-,-,TRBJ1-5
TGTGCCAGCAGCTATTCCAGTGGAGGCCAAGAGACCCAGTACTTC,CASSYSSGGQETQYF,TRBV11-2,-,-,TRBJ2-5
TGTGCCAGCTCACCACCGCGAGGGCTTAACTATGGCTACACCTTC,CASSPPRGLNYGYTF,TRBV18,-,medium-sized,TRBJ1-2
TGTGCCGCCCAGCGGGAGACCCCGCAGTTCTTC,CAAQRETPQFF,TRBV6-1,TRBD2,-,TRBJ2-1
TGTGCCAGCACTAGCGGGAGGGTAGGAGATACGCAGTATTTT,CASTSGRVGDTQYF,TRBV27,TRBD2,-,TRBJ2-3
TGTGCCAGCAGTGAGAGGACAGGGTTTATGTCCTACGAGCAGTACTTC,CASSERTGFMSYEQYF,TRBV2,TRBD1,few,TRBJ2-7
TGTGCCAGCTCACCTGACGTGAACACTGAAGCTTTCTTT,CASSPDVNTEAFF,TRBV18,-,-,TRBJ1-1
TGTGCCAGCAGCGCGGAGGGCCGGAATGAGCAGTTCTTC,CASSAEGRNEQFF,TRBV13,-,-,TRBJ2-1
TGTGCCAGCAGCCAAGTTGAGCGGGGTAGCACAGATACGCAGTATTTT,CASSQVERGSTDTQYF,TRBV4-2,TRBD2,-,TRBJ2-3
TGTGCCATCAGTGAGTCGAGAGGAGAGGGAACTGAAGCTTTCTTT,CAISESRGEGTEAFF,TRBV10-3,-,few,TRBJ1-1
TGTGCCAGTAGTATTGGTGGGGCGGCTTTCTTT,CASSIGGAAFF,TRBV19,-,-,TRBJ1-1
TGTGCCAGCAGCCCGAGGGGGGCAGTCGGGGAGCTGTTTTTT,CASSPRGAVGELFF,TRBV9,-,once,TRBJ2-2
TGTGCCAGCTCGGGGGGGGACTCGTTCTACAATGAGCAGTTCTTC,CASSGGDSFYNEQFF,TRBV18,TRBD2,-,TRBJ2-1
TGTGCCAGCAGACTAGCGGGAGTGTGGGGTACTCGGGGGCTGTTTTTT,CASRLAGVWGTRGLFF,TRBV27,TRBD2,-,TRBJ2-2
TGTGCCAGCAGCCAGGCGACTGGGACCCAGTACTTC,CASSQATGTQYF,TRBV4-2,-,-,TRBJ2-5
TGTGCCAGCAGTTACCGGGACAGCCTCTACGAGCAGTACTTC,CASSYRDSLYEQYF,TRBV6-5,TRBD1,-,TRBJ2-7
TGTGCCAGCAGGACCGGGACTATCACAGATACGCAGTATTTT,CASRTGTITDTQYF,TRBV7-2,TRBD2,-,TRBJ2-3
TGTGCCAGCACAACTACGGCGAAGACAGATACGCAGTATTTT,CASTTTAKTDTQYF,TRBV5-6,-,-,TRBJ2-3
TGTGCCAGCAGCACAGCCGGGGAGCTGTTTTTT,CASSTAGELFF,TRBV9,-,-,TRBJ2-2
TGTGCCAGCAAGATGGCGGGACTGGTAGAGACCCAGTACTTC,CASKMAGLVETQYF,TRBV5-4,-,-,TRBJ2-5
TGTGCCAGTCGGGACAGGGCAGAGACCCAGTACTTC,CASRDRAETQYF,TRBV27,TRBD1,-,TRBJ2-5
TGTGCCAGCAGCTTCGACAACAATGAGCAGTTCTTC,CASSFDNNEQFF,TRBV7-9,-,-,TRBJ2-1